The clone carrying this TCR beta chain showed up just a few times. What it binds is not known. The sample originates from a study of T-cell memory formation after mild COVID-19. Study results and limitations: Clones that contracted from day 15 to 85 were balanced CD4/CD8, while later expanders leaned CD4+. Nothing showed for sure that second-wave clones peaking on day 37 were SARS-CoV-2 specific. Contracting CD4+ clones were located mainly in CM and EM, and CD8+ clones in EMRA.

After removal of 6 bases from V and 1 base from J, the junction contained 0 bases not matched to a gene. This CDR3 is built from 14 residues. Germline lookup yields CDR1 SGHVS and CDR2 FQNEAQ. After 5'RACE with constant-segment primers, TCR alpha and TCR beta cDNA libraries carrying sample barcodes and UMIs were obtained. TCRdb processed the 5' RACE reads anew with MiXCR; each CDR3 protein has one entry. There are around 320,000 distinct CDR3 sequences in the sample; approximately 27% occur only once, and roughly 13% lies in the top ten. The genes are TRBV7-8 and TRBJ2-3; 11 nucleotides match TRBD2. The sample was PBMCs or a T cell subset sorted from them (not recorded which). The clonotype originates from an adult woman who had mild COVID-19 (a few samples of this study predate the infection). Cell type and time point are not known. This CDR3 is CASRGLAGTDTQYF. The CDR3 DNA is TGTGCCAGCAGGGGACTAGCGGGCACAGATACGCAGTATTTT. Filled out from reference TRBV7-8 and TRBJ2-3, the complete variable domain reads GAGVSQSPRYKVAKRGQDVALRCDPISGHVSLFWYQQALGQGPEFLTYFQNEAQLDKSGLPSDRFFAERPEGSVSTLKIQRTQQEDSAVYLCASRGLAGTDTQYFGPGTRLTVL.